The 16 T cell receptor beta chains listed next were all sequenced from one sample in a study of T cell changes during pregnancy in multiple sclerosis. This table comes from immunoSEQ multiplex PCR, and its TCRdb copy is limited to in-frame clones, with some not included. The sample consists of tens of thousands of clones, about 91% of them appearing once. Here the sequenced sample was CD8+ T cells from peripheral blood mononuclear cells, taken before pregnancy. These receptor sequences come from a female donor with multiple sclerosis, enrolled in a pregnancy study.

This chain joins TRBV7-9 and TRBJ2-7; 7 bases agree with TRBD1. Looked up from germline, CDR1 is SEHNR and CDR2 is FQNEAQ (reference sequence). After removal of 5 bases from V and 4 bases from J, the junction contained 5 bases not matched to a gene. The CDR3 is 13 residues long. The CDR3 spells CASSQDRWYEQYF. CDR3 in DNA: TGTGCCAGCAGCCAGGACAGGTGGTACGAGCAGTACTTC.

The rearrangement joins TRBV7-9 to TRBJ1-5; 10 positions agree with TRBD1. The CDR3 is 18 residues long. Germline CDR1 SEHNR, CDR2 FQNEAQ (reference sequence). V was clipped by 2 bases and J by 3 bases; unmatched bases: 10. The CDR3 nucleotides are TGTGCCAGCAGCTTACGTAACTCCGGGACAGGGGACAATCAGCCCCAGCATTTT. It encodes CASSLRNSGTGDNQPQHF.

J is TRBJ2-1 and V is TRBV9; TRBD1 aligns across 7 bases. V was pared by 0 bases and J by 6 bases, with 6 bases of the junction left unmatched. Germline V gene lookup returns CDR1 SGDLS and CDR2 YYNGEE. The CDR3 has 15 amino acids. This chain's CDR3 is CASSVGPAGGNEQFF. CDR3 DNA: TGTGCCAGCAGCGTAGGTCCGGCAGGGGGCAATGAGCAGTTCTTC.

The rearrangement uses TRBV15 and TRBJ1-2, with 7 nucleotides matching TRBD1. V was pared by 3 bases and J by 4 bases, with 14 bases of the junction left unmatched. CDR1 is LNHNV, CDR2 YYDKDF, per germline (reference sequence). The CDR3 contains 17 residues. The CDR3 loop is CATSSGGGLTGAYGYTF. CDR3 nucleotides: TGTGCCACCAGCAGCGGGGGCGGGCTCACAGGGGCCTATGGCTACACCTTC.

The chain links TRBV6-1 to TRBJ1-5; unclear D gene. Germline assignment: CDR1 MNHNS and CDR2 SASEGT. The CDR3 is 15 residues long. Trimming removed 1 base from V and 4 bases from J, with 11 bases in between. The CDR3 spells CASSEVGSGNQPQHF. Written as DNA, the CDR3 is TGTGCCAGCAGTGAAGTGGGGTCGGGGAATCAGCCCCAGCATTTT.

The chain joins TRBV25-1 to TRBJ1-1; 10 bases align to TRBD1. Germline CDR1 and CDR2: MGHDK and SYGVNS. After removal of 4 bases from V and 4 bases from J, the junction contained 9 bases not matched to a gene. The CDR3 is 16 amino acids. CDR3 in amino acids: CASSGGLGTGATEAFF. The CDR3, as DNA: TGTGCCAGCAGTGGGGGGTTAGGGACAGGGGCCACTGAAGCTTTCTTT.

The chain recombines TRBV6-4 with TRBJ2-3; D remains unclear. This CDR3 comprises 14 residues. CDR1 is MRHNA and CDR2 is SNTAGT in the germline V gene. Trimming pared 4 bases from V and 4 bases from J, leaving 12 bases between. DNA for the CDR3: TGTGCCAGCAGTGGTGACTCAGTGGCAGATACGCAGTATTTT. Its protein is CASSGDSVADTQYF.

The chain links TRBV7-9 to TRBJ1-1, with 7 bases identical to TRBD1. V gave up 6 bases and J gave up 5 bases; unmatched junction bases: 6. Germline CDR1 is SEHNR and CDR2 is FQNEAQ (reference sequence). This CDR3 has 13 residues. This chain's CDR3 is CASRGQEGTEAFF. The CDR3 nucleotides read TGTGCCAGCAGAGGACAGGAGGGGACTGAAGCTTTCTTT.

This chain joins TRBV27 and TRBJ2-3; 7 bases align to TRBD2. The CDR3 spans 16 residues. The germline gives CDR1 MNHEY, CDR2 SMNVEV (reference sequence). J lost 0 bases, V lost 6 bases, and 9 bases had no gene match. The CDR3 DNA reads TGTGCCAGCAGCCGGGGGGTTCGGGGGAGCACAGATACGCAGTATTTT. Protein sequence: CASSRGVRGSTDTQYF.

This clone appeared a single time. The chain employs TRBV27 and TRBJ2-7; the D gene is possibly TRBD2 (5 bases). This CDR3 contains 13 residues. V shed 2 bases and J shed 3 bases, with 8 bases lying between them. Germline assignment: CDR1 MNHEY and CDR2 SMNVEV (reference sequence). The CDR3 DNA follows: TGTGCCAGCAGTTTAACTAGAAACTACGAGCAGTACTTC. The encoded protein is CASSLTRNYEQYF.

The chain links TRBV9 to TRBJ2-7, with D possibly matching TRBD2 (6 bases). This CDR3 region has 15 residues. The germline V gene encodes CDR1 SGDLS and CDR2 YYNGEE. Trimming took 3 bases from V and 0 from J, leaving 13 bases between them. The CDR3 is CASSEGGGTSYEQYF. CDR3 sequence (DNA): TGTGCCAGCAGCGAAGGAGGAGGGACCTCCTACGAGCAGTACTTC.

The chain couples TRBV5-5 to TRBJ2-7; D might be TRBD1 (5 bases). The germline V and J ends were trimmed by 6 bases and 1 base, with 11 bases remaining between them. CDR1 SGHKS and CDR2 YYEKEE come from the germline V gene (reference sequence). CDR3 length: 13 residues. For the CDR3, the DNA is TGTGCCAGCACCCTGGACATATCCTACGAGCAGTACTTC. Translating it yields CASTLDISYEQYF.

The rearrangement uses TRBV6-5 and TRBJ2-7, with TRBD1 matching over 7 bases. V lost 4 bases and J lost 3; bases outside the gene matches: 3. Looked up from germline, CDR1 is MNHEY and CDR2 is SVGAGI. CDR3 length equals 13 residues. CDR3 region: CASSSRDSYEQYF. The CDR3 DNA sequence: TGTGCCAGCAGTTCTCGGGACAGCTACGAGCAGTACTTC.

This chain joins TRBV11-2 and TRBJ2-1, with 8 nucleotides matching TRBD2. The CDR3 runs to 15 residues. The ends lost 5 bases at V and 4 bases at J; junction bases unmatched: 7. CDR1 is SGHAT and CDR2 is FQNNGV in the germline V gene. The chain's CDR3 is CASSLGGGPYNEQFF. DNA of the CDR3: TGTGCCAGCAGCCTCGGGGGGGGACCTTACAATGAGCAGTTCTTC.

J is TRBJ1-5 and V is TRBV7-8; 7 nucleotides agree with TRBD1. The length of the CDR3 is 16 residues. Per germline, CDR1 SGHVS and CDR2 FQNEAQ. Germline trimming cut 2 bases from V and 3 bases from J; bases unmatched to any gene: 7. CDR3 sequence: CASSLYNRGNNQPQHF. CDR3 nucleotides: TGTGCCAGCAGCTTATATAACAGGGGTAACAATCAGCCCCAGCATTTT. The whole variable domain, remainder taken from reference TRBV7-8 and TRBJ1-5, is GAGVSQSPRYKVAKRGQDVALRCDPISGHVSLFWYQQALGQGPEFLTYFQNEAQLDKSGLPSDRFFAERPEGSVSTLKIQRTQQEDSAVYLCASSLYNRGNNQPQHFGDGTRLSIL.

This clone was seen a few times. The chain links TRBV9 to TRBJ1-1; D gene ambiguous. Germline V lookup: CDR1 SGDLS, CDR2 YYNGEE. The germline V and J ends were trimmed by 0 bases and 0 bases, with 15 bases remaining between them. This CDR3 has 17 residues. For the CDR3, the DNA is TGTGCCAGCAGCGTAGTTCCGGCGGGTCACCTGAACACTGAAGCTTTCTTT. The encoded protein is CASSVVPAGHLNTEAFF.